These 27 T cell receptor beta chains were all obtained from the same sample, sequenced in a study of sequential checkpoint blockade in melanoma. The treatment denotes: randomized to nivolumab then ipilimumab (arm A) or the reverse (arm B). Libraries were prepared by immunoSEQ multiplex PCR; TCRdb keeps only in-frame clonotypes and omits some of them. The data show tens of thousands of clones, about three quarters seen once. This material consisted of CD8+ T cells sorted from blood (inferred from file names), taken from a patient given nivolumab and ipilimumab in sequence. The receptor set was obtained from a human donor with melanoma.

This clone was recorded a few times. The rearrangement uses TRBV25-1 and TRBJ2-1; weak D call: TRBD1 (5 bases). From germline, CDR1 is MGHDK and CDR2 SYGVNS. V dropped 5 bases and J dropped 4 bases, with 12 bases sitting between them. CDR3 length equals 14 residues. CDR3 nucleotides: TGTGCCAGCAGTCCCCCGACAGATTACAATGAGCAGTTCTTC. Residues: CASSPPTDYNEQFF.

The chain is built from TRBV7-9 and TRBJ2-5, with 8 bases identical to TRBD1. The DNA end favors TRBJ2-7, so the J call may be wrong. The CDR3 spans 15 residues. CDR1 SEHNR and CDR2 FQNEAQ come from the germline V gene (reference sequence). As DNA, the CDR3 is TGTGCCAGCAGCTTCGATCGGACAGGGTGGTACGAGCAGTACTTC. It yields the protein CASSFDRTGWYEQYF.

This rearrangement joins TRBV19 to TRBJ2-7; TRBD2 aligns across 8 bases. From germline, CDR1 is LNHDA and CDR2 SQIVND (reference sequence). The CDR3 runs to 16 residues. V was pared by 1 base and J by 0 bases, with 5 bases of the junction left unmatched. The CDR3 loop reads CASSIGGGTSSYEQYF. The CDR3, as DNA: TGTGCCAGTAGTATAGGCGGTGGGACTAGCTCCTACGAGCAGTACTTC.

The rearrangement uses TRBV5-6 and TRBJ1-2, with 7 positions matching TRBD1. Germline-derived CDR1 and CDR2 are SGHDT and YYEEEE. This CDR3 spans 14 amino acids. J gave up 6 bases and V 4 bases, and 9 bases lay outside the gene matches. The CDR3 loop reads CASSNQGTAHGYTF. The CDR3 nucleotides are TGTGCCAGCAGCAACCAAGGGACAGCCCATGGCTACACCTTC. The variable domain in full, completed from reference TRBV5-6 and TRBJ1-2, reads DAGVTQSPTHLIKTRGQQVTLRCSPKSGHDTVSWYQQALGQGPQFIFQYYEEEERQRGNFPDRFSGHQFPNYSSELNVNALLLGDSALYLCASSNQGTAHGYTFGSGTRLTVV.

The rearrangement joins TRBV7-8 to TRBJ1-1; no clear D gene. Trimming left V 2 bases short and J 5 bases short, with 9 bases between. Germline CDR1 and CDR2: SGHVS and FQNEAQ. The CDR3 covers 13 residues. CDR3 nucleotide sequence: TGTGCCAGCAGCTTACTTTCCGGGACTGAAGCTTTCTTT. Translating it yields CASSLLSGTEAFF.

The CDR3 region has the DNA TGTGCCAGCAGCTTATCAACCACGGGACAGAAAAGCTCCTACGAGCAGTACTTC. Protein product: CASSLSTTGQKSSYEQYF. The chain uses TRBV7-9 and TRBJ2-7, with 7 bases matching TRBD1. The germline CDR1 and CDR2 sequences are SEHNR and FQNEAQ (reference sequence). V gave up 2 bases and J gave up 0 bases; unmatched junction bases: 13. This CDR3 comprises 18 residues.

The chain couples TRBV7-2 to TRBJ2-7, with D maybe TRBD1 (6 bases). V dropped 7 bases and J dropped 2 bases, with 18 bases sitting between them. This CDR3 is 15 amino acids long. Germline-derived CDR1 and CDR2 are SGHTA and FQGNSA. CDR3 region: CASTPSGASTYEQYF. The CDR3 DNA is TGTGCCAGCACCCCCTCAGGGGCGAGTACCTACGAGCAGTACTTC.

Here the CDR3 DNA reads TGTGCCAGTAGTATTTACGAGGGGGACACTGAAGCTTTCTTT. Protein product: CASSIYEGDTEAFF. The genes are TRBV19 and TRBJ1-1, with D perhaps matching TRBD1 (6 bases). This CDR3 is built from 14 residues. The germline V gene has CDR1 LNHDA and CDR2 SQIVND (reference sequence). V lost 3 bases, J lost 3 bases, and 11 bases lay in between.

In nucleotides, the CDR3 is TGTGCCAGCAGCCCAGGACAGAATTCCTACGAGCAGTACTTC. It specifies CASSPGQNSYEQYF. The rearrangement joins TRBV5-6 to TRBJ2-5, with D possibly being TRBD1 (6 bases). The J call may be mistaken, given a closer DNA end match to TRBJ2-7. Looked up from germline, CDR1 is SGHDT and CDR2 is YYEEEE. This CDR3 has 14 amino acids.

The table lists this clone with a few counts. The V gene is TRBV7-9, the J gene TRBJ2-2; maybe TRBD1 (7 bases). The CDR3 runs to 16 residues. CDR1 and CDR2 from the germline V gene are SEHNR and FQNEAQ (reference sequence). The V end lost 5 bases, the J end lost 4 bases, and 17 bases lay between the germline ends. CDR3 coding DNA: TGTGCCAGCAGCACGAGACCAGGGGGGATCACCGGGGAGCTGTTTTTT. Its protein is CASSTRPGGITGELFF.

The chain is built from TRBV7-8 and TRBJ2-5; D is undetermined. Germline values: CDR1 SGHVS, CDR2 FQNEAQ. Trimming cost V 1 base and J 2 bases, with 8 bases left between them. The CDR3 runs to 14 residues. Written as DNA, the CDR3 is TGTGCCAGCAGCTTAGTACGGTCTCAAGAGACCCAGTACTTC. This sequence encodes CASSLVRSQETQYF.

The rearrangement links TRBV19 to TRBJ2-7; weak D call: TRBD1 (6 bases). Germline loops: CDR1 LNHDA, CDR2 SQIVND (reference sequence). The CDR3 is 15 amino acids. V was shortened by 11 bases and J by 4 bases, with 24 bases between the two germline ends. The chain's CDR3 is CAEGGERGPIYEQYF. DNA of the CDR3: TGTGCCGAAGGGGGAGAGAGAGGGCCTATTTACGAGCAGTACTTC.

The CDR3 sequence is CASSVEQGYNEQFF. CDR3 DNA: TGTGCCAGCAGCGTAGAGCAGGGCTACAATGAGCAGTTCTTC. The V and J genes are TRBV9 and TRBJ2-1, with TRBD1 as a possible D gene (5 bases). The V end lost 0 bases, the J end lost 3 bases, and 7 bases lay between the germline ends. In germline, CDR1 is SGDLS, CDR2 YYNGEE. The CDR3 covers 14 residues.

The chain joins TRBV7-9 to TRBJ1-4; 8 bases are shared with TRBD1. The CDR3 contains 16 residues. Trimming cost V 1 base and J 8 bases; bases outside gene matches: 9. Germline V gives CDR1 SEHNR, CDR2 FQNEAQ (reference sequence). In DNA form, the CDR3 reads TGTGCCAGCAGCTTAGGCGGACAGGGTCTCAACGAAAAACTGTTTTTT. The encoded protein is CASSLGGQGLNEKLFF. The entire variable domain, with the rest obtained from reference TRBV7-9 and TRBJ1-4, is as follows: DTGVSQNPRHKITKRGQNVTFRCDPISEHNRLYWYRQTLGQGPEFLTYFQNEAQLEKSRLLSDRFSAERPKGSFSTLEIQRTEQGDSAMYLCASSLGGQGLNEKLFFGSGTQLSVL.

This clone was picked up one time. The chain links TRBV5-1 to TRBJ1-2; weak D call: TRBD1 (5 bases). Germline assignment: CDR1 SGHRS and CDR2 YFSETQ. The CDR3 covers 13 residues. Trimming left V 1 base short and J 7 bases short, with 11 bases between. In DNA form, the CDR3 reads TGCGCCAGCAGCTTGTCCAGGGTCGGTGGCTACACCTTC. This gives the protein CASSLSRVGGYTF.

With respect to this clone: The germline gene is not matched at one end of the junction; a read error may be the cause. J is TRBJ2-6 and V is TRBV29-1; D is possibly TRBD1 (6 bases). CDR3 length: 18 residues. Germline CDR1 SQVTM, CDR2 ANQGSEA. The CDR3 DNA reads TGCAGCGTTGCCCTAACGATAGACAGGTTCTCTGGGGCCAACGTCCCGACTTTC. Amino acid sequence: CSVALTIDRFSGANVPTF.

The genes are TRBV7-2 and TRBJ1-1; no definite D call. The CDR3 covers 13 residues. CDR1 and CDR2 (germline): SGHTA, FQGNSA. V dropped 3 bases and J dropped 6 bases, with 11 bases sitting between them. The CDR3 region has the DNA TGTGCCAGCAGCTTCACGGAGGGTGCTGAAGCTTTCTTT. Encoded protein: CASSFTEGAEAFF.

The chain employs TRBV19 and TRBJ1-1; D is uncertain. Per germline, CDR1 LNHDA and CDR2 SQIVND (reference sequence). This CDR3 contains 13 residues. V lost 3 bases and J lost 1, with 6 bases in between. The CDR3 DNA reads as TGTGCCAGTAGTATGAGTCAGAACACTGAAGCTTTCTTT. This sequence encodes CASSMSQNTEAFF.

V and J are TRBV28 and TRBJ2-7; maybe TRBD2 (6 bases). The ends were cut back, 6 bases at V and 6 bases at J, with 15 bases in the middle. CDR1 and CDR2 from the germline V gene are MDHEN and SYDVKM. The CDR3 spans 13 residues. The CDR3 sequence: CASRLTGGSEQYF. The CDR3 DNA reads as TGTGCCAGCAGACTCACTGGGGGGAGCGAGCAGTACTTC. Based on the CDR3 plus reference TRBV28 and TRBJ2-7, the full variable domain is DVKVTQSSRYLVKRTGEKVFLECVQDMDHENMFWYRQDPGLGLRLIYFSYDVKMKEKGDIPEGYSVSREKKERFSLILESASTNQTSMYLCASRLTGGSEQYFGPGTRLTVT.

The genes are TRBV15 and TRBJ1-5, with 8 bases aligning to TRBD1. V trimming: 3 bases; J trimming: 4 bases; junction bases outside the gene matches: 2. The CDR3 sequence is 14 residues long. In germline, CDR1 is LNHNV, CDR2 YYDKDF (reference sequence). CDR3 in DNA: TGTGCCACCAGCAGCCGACAGGGGAATCAGCCCCAGCATTTT. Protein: CATSSRQGNQPQHF.

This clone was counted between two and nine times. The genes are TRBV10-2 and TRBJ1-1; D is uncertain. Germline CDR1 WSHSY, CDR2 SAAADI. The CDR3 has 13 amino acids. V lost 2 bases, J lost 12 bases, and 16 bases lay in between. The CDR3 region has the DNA TGCGCCAGCAGTGAGGGGGAGAGACAACGAACTTTCTTT. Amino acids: CASSEGERQRTFF.

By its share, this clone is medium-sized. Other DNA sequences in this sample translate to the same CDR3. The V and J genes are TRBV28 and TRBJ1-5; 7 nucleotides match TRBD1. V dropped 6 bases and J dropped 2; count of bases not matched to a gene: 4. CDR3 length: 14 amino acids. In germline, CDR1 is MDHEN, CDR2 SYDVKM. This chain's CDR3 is CASSLGQGNQPQHF. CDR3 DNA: TGTGCCAGCAGCCTAGGACAGGGCAATCAGCCCCAGCATTTT. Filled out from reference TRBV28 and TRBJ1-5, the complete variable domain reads DVKVTQSSRYLVKRTGEKVFLECVQDMDHENMFWYRQDPGLGLRLIYFSYDVKMKEKGDIPEGYSVSREKKERFSLILESASTNQTSMYLCASSLGQGNQPQHFGDGTRLSIL.

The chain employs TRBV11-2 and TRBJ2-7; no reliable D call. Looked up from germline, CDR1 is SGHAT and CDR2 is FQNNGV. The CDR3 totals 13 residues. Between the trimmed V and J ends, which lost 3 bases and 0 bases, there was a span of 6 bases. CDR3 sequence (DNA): TGTGCCAGCAGCTTCGCGAGCTCCTACGAGCAGTACTTC. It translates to CASSFASSYEQYF.

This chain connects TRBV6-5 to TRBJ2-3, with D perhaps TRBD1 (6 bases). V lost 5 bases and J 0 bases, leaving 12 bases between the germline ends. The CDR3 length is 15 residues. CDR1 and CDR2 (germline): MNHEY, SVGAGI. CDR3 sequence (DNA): TGTGCCAGCAGTCCACAGGGTTTTAGCACAGATACGCAGTATTTT. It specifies CASSPQGFSTDTQYF.

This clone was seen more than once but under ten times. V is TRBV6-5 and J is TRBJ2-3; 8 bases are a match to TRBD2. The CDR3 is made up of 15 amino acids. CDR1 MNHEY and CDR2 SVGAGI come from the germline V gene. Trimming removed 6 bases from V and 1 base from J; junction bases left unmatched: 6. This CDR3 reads CASRMTSARTDTQYF. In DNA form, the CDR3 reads TGTGCCAGCAGGATGACTAGCGCCCGCACAGATACGCAGTATTTT.

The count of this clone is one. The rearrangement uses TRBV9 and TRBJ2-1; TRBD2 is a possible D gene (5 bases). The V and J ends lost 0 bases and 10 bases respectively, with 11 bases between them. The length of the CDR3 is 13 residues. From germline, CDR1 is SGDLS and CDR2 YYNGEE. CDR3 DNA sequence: TGTGCCAGCAGCGTAGGAGGGTTTGGGGAGCAGTTCTTC. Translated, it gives CASSVGGFGEQFF.

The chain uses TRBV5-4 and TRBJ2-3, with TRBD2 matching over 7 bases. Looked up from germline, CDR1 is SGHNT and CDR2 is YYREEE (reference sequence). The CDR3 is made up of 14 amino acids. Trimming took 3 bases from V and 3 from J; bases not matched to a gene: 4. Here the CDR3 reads CASSYLGGTDTQYF. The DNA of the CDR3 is TGTGCCAGCAGCTACTTGGGGGGGACAGATACGCAGTATTTT. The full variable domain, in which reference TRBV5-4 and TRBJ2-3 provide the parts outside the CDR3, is ETGVTQSPTHLIKTRGQQVTLRCSSQSGHNTVSWYQQALGQGPQFIFQYYREEENGRGNFPPRFSGLQFPNYSSELNVNALELDDSALYLCASSYLGGTDTQYFGPGTRLTVL.